The 18 T cell receptor beta chains below come from one sample, sequenced in a study of beta chain features in type 1 diabetes. Study-wide points: All four CD4+ subsets of Type 1 diabetes patients contained TCRB CDR3s that were moderately but significantly shorter.

These receptors' antigens are unknown. Every bit of the isolated RNA underwent reverse transcription, so sequencing read expressed TCRB transcripts. Method: immunoSEQ multiplex PCR; TCRdb's copy keeps in-frame clones and lacks some. Among some 640,000 clones listed, about 14% were seen once. The sequenced sample consisted of naive CD4+ T cells from blood. The source of these receptors is a man in his late teens or twenties with type 1 diabetes.

V usage is TRBV30 and J usage is TRBJ1-1; 8 bases fit TRBD1. V lost 3 bases, J lost 1 base, and 1 base stayed unmatched. The length of the CDR3 is 13 residues. The germline V gene encodes CDR1 GTSNPN and CDR2 SVGIG (reference sequence). The chain's CDR3 is CAWRTGANTEAFF. The CDR3 coding sequence is TGTGCCTGGAGGACAGGGGCGAACACTGAAGCTTTCTTT. Full variable domain (rest looked up from reference TRBV30 and TRBJ1-1): SQTIHQWPATLVQPVGSPLSLECTVEGTSNPNLYWYRQAAGRGLQLLFYSVGIGQISSEVPQNLSASRPQDRQFILSSKKLLLSDSGFYLCAWRTGANTEAFFGQGTRLTVV.

The chain uses TRBV7-9 and TRBJ2-5; the D is unclear. Germline CDR1 and CDR2: SEHNR and FQNEAQ (reference sequence). The germline V and J ends were trimmed by 5 bases and 10 bases, with 14 bases remaining between them. This CDR3 has 12 amino acids. The CDR3 nucleotides are TGTGCCAGCAGCCCCAAAGGAGTAATCCAGTACTTC. It specifies CASSPKGVIQYF. Complete variable domain (other parts from reference TRBV7-9 and TRBJ2-5): DTGVSQNPRHKITKRGQNVTFRCDPISEHNRLYWYRQTLGQGPEFLTYFQNEAQLEKSRLLSDRFSAERPKGSFSTLEIQRTEQGDSAMYLCASSPKGVIQYFGPGTRLLVL.

This clone has only a few counts. The V gene is TRBV10-1, the J gene TRBJ2-5; 11 positions agree with TRBD2. Germline lookup yields CDR1 WNHNN and CDR2 SYGVQD (reference sequence). The CDR3 sequence is 17 residues long. J was trimmed by 5 bases and V by 6 bases; bases with no gene match: 14. The CDR3 coding sequence is TGCGCCAGCAGCCTGAAATTCCCGGGACTAGCGGCTGAGACCCAGTACTTC. Protein sequence: CASSLKFPGLAAETQYF.

This clone was detected only a few times. The gene calls are TRBV5-4 and TRBJ1-5; 7 positions agree with TRBD1. This CDR3 contains 19 residues. V was clipped by 3 bases and J by 3 bases; unmatched bases: 18. The germline V gene encodes CDR1 SGHNT and CDR2 YYREEE (reference sequence). CDR3 nucleotide sequence: TGTGCCAGCAGCTCTCATATAAACGACAGGGAAAGGACCAATCAGCCCCAGCATTTT. Protein product: CASSSHINDRERTNQPQHF.

V and J are TRBV7-9 and TRBJ1-1; no firm D call. Trimming took off 2 bases at V and 1 base at J, with 11 bases between the two ends. Germline V gene sequence: CDR1 SEHNR, CDR2 FQNEAQ (reference sequence). The CDR3 is 15 residues long. The CDR3 nucleotides are TGTGCCAGCAGCTTAAATCGACCGGAGAACACTGAAGCTTTCTTT. Residues: CASSLNRPENTEAFF.

This chain connects TRBV7-2 to TRBJ2-2, with D perhaps matching TRBD1 (6 bases). V dropped 2 bases and J dropped 3 bases, with 16 bases sitting between them. CDR1 is SGHTA and CDR2 is FQGNSA in the germline V gene. The CDR3 totals 17 residues. The CDR3 DNA reads TGTGCCAGCAGCTTATTGGGTGCAGGGGCGGACACCGGGGAGCTGTTTTTT. Its protein product is CASSLLGAGADTGELFF.

This clone was detected a few times. The chain combines TRBV28 with TRBJ1-6, with TRBD1 identical over 8 bases. Germline lookup yields CDR1 MDHEN and CDR2 SYDVKM. The junction had 6 bases not matched to a gene; V was cut back by 3 bases and J by 11 bases. The CDR3 is made up of 14 amino acids. CDR3 in amino acids: CASSFGTGSTPLHF. The CDR3 DNA follows: TGTGCCAGCAGTTTTGGGACAGGCTCGACACCCCTCCACTTT.

This clone was observed a few times. The rearrangement links TRBV7-9 to TRBJ2-4, with a possible D match to TRBD1 (6 bases). V lost 1 base and J lost 0, with 13 bases in between. Per the germline V gene, CDR1 is SEHNR and CDR2 is FQNEAQ (reference sequence). The CDR3 covers 17 residues. The CDR3 DNA is TGTGCCAGCAGCTTAGGACGGACAGTCCTAGCCAAAAACATTCAGTACTTC. Translation: CASSLGRTVLAKNIQYF.

The chain links TRBV9 to TRBJ1-5; TRBD1 is a possible D gene (5 bases). V shed 2 bases and J shed 2 bases, with 8 bases lying between them. This CDR3 region has 14 residues. Germline CDR1 reads SGDLS; CDR2 reads YYNGEE. For the CDR3, the DNA is TGTGCCAGCAGCGTCGGACACGGCAATCAGCCCCAGCATTTT. This codes for CASSVGHGNQPQHF.

This chain links TRBV2 with TRBJ2-3; D gene uncertain. CDR1 is SNHLY, CDR2 FYNNEI, per germline. The CDR3 is made up of 10 amino acids. The CDR3 is CVGWADTQYF. CDR3 coding DNA: TGTGTCGGGTGGGCAGATACGCAGTATTTT.

This clone was detected a few times. The genes are TRBV29-1 and TRBJ2-3; TRBD1 aligns across 7 bases. Trimming removed 5 bases from V and 2 bases from J; junction bases left unmatched: 7. The CDR3 is 14 residues long. CDR1 is SQVTM and CDR2 is ANQGSEA in the germline V gene. The CDR3 bases are TGCAGCGTTCGTGACAGGGCGTTCACAGATACGCAGTATTTT. Its translation is CSVRDRAFTDTQYF.

There are a few counts of this clone. The rearrangement joins TRBV30 to TRBJ2-7; 8 bases are shared with TRBD1. Germline V CDR1 and CDR2: GTSNPN, SVGIG (reference sequence). Germline trimming cut 5 bases from V and 5 bases from J; bases unmatched to any gene: 5. This CDR3 spans 12 amino acids. CDR3 sequence (DNA): TGTGCCTGGCAGACAGGGGCCCACGAGCAGTACTTC. Translation gives CAWQTGAHEQYF. Together with reference TRBV30 and TRBJ2-7, the CDR3 gives the full variable domain: SQTIHQWPATLVQPVGSPLSLECTVEGTSNPNLYWYRQAAGRGLQLLFYSVGIGQISSEVPQNLSASRPQDRQFILSSKKLLLSDSGFYLCAWQTGAHEQYFGPGTRLTVT.

This clone appeared a single time. At one end the junction does not follow the germline gene, possibly because of a read error. The chain links TRBV7-7 to TRBJ2-2; tentatively, D is TRBD1 (6 bases). Looked up from germline, CDR1 is SSHAT and CDR2 is FNYEAQ (reference sequence). This CDR3 spans 16 amino acids. CDR3 loop: CASSPRGVPNTGELFF. CDR3 DNA: TGTGCTAGCAGCCCCAGGGGTGTCCCCAACACCGGGGAGCTGTTTTTT.

The chain carries TRBV14 and TRBJ1-4; the D is unclear. The CDR3 length is 13 residues. V dropped 4 bases and J dropped 6 bases, with 9 bases sitting between them. Germline lookup yields CDR1 SGHDN and CDR2 FVKESK. This CDR3 is CASSPRTYEKLFF. CDR3 bases: TGTGCCAGCAGCCCACGGACCTATGAAAAACTGTTTTTT. The variable domain in full, with the rest retrieved from reference TRBV14 and TRBJ1-4, is EAGVTQFPSHSVIEKGQTVTLRCDPISGHDNLYWYRRVMGKEIKFLLHFVKESKQDESGMPNNRFLAERTGGTYSTLKVQPAELEDSGVYFCASSPRTYEKLFFGSGTQLSVL.

The chain employs TRBV5-1 and TRBJ2-3, with 9 bases that match TRBD1. Trimming took 4 bases from V and 0 from J; bases not matched to a gene: 3. The V gene's germline CDR1 is SGHRS and CDR2 YFSETQ. CDR3 size: 15 residues. CDR3 protein: CASSVDRGSTDTQYF. The DNA of the CDR3 is TGCGCCAGCAGCGTCGACAGGGGGAGCACAGATACGCAGTATTTT.

This clone occurred a few times. The V gene is TRBV25-1, the J gene TRBJ2-5; D unresolved. The V end was cut by 7 bases, the J end by 5 bases, with 17 bases between. The CDR3 sequence is 14 residues long. Germline CDR1 is MGHDK and CDR2 is SYGVNS. The CDR3 DNA reads as TGTGCCAGCACCGAGGCCACACGTGGGGAGACCCAGTACTTC. Amino acid sequence: CASTEATRGETQYF.

This clone was seen only a few times. The genes are TRBV18 and TRBJ2-1, with 7 bases aligning to TRBD1. This CDR3 is 12 amino acids long. Trimming took 5 bases from V and 7 from J; bases not matched to a gene: 2. Germline V gene sequence: CDR1 KGHSH, CDR2 LQKENI. As DNA, the CDR3 is TGTGCCAGCTCAATACAGGGGAATGAGCAGTTCTTC. Translated, it gives CASSIQGNEQFF. Full variable domain (outside the CDR3, taken from reference TRBV18 and TRBJ2-1): NAGVMQNPRHLVRRRGQEARLRCSPMKGHSHVYWYRQLPEEGLKFMVYLQKENIIDESGMPKERFSAEFPKEGPSILRIQQVVRGDSAAYFCASSIQGNEQFFGPGTRLTVL.

This clone was seen a few times. The chain links TRBV4-1 to TRBJ2-2; possible D gene TRBD2, 5 bases. V was clipped by 5 bases and J by 7 bases, with 26 bases between them. The V gene's germline CDR1 is MGHRA and CDR2 YSYEKL. The CDR3 covers 18 residues. The CDR3, as DNA: TGCGCCAGCAGCTTCCTTGCAGGAGGCCGGTTTTCTCGCGGGGAGCTGTTTTTT. This gives the protein CASSFLAGGRFSRGELFF.